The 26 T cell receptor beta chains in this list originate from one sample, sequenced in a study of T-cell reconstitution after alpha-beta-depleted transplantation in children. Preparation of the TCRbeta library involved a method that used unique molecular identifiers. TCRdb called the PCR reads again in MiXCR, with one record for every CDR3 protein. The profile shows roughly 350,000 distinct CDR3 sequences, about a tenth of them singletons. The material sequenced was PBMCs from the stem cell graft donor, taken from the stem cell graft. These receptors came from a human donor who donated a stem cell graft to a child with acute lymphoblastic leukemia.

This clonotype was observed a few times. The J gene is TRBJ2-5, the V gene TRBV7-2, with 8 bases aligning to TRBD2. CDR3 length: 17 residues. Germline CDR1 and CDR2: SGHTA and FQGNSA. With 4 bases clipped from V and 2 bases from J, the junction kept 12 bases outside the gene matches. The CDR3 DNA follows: TGTGCCAGCAGCTCCCCTCCGAGGGAGCGGGAGCAAGAGACCCAGTACTTC. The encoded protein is CASSSPPREREQETQYF.

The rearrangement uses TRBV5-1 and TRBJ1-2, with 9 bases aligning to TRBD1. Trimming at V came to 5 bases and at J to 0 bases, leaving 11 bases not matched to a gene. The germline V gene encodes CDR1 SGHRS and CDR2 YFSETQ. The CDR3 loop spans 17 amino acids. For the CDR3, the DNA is TGCGCCAGCAGGCGGACGGGACAGGGAGCTTCTAACTATGGCTACACCTTC. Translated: CASRRTGQGASNYGYTF.

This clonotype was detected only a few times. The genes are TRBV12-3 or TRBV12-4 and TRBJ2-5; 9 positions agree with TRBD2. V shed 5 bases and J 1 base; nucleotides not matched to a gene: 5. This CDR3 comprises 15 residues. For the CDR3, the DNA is TGTGCCAGCAGTGGATCGACTAGCGGCCAAGAGACCCAGTACTTC. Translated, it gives CASSGSTSGQETQYF.

CDR3 region: CASSSGLAGVADTQYF. CDR3 in DNA: TGTGCCAGCAGCTCGGGACTAGCGGGAGTCGCAGATACGCAGTATTTT. The chain couples TRBV7-2 to TRBJ2-3; 14 bases line up with TRBD2. V lost 4 bases, J lost 4 bases, and 4 bases stayed unmatched. The CDR3 is 16 amino acids. Germline assignment: CDR1 SGHTA and CDR2 FQGNSA.

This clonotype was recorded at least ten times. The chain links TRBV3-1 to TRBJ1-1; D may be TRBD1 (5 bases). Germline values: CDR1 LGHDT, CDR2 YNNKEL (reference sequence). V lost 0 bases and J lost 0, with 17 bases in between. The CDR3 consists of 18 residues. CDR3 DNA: TGTGCCAGCAGCCAAGAGGAAGGCAGGTGGGGGATGAACACTGAAGCTTTCTTT. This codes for CASSQEEGRWGMNTEAFF. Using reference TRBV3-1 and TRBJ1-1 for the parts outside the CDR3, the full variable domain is DTAVSQTPKYLVTQMGNDKSIKCEQNLGHDTMYWYKQDSKKFLKIMFSYNNKELIINETVPNRFSPKSPDKAHLNLHINSLELGDSAVYFCASSQEEGRWGMNTEAFFGQGTRLTVV.

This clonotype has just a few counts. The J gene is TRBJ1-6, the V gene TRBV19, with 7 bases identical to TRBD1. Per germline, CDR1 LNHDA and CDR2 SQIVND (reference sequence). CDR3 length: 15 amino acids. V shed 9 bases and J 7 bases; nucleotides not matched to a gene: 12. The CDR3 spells CARTPGQLENSPLHF. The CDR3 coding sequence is TGTGCCAGGACACCGGGACAGTTAGAAAATTCACCCCTCCACTTT.

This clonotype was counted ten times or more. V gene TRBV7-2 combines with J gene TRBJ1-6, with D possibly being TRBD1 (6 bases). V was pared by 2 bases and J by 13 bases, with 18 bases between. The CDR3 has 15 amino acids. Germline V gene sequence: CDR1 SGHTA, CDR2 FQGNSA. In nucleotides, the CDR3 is TGTGCCAGCAGCTTAATGCCAGGGGCCGAGGGGCCCCTCCACTTT. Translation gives CASSLMPGAEGPLHF. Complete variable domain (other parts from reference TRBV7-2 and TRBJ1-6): GAGVSQSPSNKVTEKGKDVELRCDPISGHTALYWYRQSLGQGLEFLIYFQGNSAPDKSGLPSDRFSAERTGGSVSTLTIQRTQQEDSAVYLCASSLMPGAEGPLHFGNGTRLTVT.

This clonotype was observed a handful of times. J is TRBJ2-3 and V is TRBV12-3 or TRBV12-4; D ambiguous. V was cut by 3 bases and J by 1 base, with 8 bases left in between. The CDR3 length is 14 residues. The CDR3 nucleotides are TGTGCCAGCAGTTTTCCCCCGGGCACAGATACGCAGTATTTT. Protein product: CASSFPPGTDTQYF.

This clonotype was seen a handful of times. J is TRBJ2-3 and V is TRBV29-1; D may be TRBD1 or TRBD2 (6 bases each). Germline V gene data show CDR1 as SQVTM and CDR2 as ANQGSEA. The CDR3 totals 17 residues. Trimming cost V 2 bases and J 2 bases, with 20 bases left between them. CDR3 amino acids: CSVEWGAARGITDTQYF. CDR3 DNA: TGCAGCGTTGAATGGGGGGCTGCTCGGGGCATCACAGATACGCAGTATTTT.

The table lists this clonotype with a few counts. The CDR3 bases are TGTGCCACCAGCAGAGGCGGGGTAGATACGCAGTATTTT. Translating gives CATSRGGVDTQYF. This chain links TRBV15 with TRBJ2-3; a possible D gene is TRBD2 (6 bases). Looked up from germline, CDR1 is LNHNV and CDR2 is YYDKDF (reference sequence). The CDR3 consists of 13 residues. The V end was cut by 1 base, the J end by 5 bases, with 7 bases between.

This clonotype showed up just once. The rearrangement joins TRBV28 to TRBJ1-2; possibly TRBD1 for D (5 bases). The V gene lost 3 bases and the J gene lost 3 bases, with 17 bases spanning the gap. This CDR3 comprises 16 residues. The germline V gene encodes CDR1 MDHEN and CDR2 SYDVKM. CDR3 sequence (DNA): TGTGCCAGCAGTTTTTTCCTTGGGACGGTAGACTATGGCTACACCTTC. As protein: CASSFFLGTVDYGYTF.

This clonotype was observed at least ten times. Here the CDR3 DNA reads TGTGCCAGCAGCAACGTTCACACCGGGGAGCTGTTTTTT. Translation: CASSNVHTGELFF. The rearrangement links TRBV5-5 to TRBJ2-2; the D is unclear. In germline, CDR1 is SGHKS, CDR2 YYEKEE (reference sequence). This CDR3 has 13 amino acids. The V end lost 4 bases, the J end lost 3 bases, and 7 bases lay between the germline ends. The full variable domain, with the rest looked up from reference TRBV5-5 and TRBJ2-2, is DAGVTQSPTHLIKTRGQQVTLRCSPISGHKSVSWYQQVLGQGPQFIFQYYEKEERGRGNFPDRFSARQFPNYSSELNVNALLLGDSALYLCASSNVHTGELFFGEGSRLTVL.

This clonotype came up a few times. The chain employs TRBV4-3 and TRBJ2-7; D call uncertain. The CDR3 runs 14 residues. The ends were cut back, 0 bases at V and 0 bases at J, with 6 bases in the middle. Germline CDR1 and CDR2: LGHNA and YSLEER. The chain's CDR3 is CASSQEGSSYEQYF. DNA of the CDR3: TGCGCCAGCAGCCAAGAAGGCAGCTCCTACGAGCAGTACTTC.

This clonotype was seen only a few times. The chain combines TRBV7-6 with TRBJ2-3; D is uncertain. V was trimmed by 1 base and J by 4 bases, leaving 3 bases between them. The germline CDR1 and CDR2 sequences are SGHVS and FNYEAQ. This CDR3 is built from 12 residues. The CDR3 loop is CASSLDSDTQYF. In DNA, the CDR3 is TGTGCCAGCAGCTTAGATTCAGATACGCAGTATTTT.

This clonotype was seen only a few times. Here the CDR3 reads CASSYSKTGSYLYEQYF. The CDR3 bases are TGTGCCAGCAGTTACTCCAAGACAGGGTCTTACCTCTACGAGCAGTACTTC. J is TRBJ2-7 and V is TRBV6-5; 7 bases fit TRBD1. Trimming took 0 bases from V and 3 from J; bases not matched to a gene: 11. CDR1 is MNHEY, CDR2 SVGAGI, per germline. The CDR3 runs 17 residues.

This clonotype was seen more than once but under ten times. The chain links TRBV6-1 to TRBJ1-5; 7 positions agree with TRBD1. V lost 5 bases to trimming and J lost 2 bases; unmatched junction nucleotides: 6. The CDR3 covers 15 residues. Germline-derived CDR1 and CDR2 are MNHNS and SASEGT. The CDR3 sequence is CASSPLTGRNQPQHF. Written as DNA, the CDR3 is TGTGCCAGCAGTCCCCTGACAGGGCGCAATCAGCCCCAGCATTTT.

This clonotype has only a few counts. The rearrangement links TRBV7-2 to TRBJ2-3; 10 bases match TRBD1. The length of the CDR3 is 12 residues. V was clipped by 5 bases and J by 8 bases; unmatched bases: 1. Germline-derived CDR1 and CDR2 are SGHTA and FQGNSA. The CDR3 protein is CASSRQGATQYF. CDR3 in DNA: TGTGCCAGCAGCAGACAGGGGGCTACGCAGTATTTT.

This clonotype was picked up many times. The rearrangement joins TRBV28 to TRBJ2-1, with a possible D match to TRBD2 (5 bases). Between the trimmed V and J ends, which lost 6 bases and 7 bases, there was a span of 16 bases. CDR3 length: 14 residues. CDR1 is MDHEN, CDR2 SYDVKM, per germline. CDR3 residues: CASRTSLTQNEQFF. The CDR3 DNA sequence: TGTGCCAGCAGAACTAGTCTAACGCAGAATGAGCAGTTCTTC.

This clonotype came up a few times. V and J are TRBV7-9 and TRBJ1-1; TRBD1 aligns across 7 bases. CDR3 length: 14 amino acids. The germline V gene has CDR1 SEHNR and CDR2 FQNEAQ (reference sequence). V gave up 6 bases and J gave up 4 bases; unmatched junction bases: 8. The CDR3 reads CASSYDRVLTEAFF. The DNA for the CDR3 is TGTGCCAGCAGTTACGACAGGGTGCTCACTGAAGCTTTCTTT.

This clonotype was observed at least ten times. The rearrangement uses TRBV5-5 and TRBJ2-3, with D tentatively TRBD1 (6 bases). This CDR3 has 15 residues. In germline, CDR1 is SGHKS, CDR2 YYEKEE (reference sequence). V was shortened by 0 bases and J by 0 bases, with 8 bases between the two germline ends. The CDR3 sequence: CASSLAGTSTDTQYF. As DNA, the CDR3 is TGTGCCAGCAGCTTGGCCGGGACAAGCACAGATACGCAGTATTTT.

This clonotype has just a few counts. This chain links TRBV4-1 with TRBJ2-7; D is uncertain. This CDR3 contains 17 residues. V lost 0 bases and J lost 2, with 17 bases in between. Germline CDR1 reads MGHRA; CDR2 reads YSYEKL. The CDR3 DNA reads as TGCGCCAGCAGCCAAGAAAGCTTCGACGAGCGCCCCTACGAGCAGTACTTC. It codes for CASSQESFDERPYEQYF.

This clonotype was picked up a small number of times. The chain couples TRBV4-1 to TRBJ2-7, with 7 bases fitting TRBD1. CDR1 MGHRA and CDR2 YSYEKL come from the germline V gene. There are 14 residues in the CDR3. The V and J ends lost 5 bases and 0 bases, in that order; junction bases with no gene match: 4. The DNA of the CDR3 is TGCGCCAGCAGCTGGACAGGAGACTCCTACGAGCAGTACTTC. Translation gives CASSWTGDSYEQYF.

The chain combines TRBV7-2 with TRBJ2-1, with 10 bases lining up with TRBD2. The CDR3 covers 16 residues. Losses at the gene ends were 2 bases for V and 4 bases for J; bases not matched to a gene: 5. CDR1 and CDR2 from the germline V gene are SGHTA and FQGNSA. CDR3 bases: TGTGCCAGCAGCTTAAGGGAGCGGGGGGGGTACAATGAGCAGTTCTTC. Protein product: CASSLRERGGYNEQFF.

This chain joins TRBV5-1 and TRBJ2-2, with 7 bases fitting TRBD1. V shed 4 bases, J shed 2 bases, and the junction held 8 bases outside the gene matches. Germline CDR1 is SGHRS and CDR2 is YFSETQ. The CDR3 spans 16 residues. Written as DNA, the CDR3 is TGCGCCAGCAGCCCGATGACAGGGCCAAACACCGGGGAGCTGTTTTTT. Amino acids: CASSPMTGPNTGELFF.

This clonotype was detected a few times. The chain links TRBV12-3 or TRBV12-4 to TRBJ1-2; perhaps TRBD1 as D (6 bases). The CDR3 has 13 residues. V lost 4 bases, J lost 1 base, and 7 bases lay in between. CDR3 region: CASSSDSNYGYTF. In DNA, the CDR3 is TGTGCCAGCAGTTCGGACAGTAACTATGGCTACACCTTC.

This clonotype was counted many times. The CDR3 spells CASSPSDRGIIGYTF. CDR3 DNA: TGTGCCAGCAGTCCGTCCGACAGGGGAATAATAGGCTACACCTTC. The chain employs TRBV5-6 and TRBJ1-2, with 8 bases fitting TRBD1. The CDR3 totals 15 residues. Germline-derived CDR1 and CDR2 are SGHDT and YYEEEE. The V and J ends lost 5 bases and 8 bases, in that order; junction bases with no gene match: 14.